The rows below give T cell receptor beta chains drawn from one sample of a study of blood T cell repertoires in COVID-19. Sequencing used immunoSEQ multiplex PCR; TCRdb keeps in-frame clones, though not all of them. In the table there are 200,000 to 250,000 clones, under 90% of which are singletons. The source material was peripheral blood. These receptors were taken from a man between 25 and 39 years old with active or convalescent COVID-19. CDR3s include the opening cysteine and the closing phenylalanine or tryptophan. A D gene is named only where the DNA matches it firmly. Only some rows state a clone size, as once, few, many or a class for expanded clones.

11	NA	TRBV30	few	TRBJ1-1	TGTGCCTGGAGCGACTCCACTGAAGCTTTCTTT	CAWSDSTEAFF
18	TRBD2	TRBV3-1/TRBV3-2	NA	TRBJ2-3	TGTGCCAGCAGCCTAAGGACTAGCGGGAGGAAAGGAACAGATACGCAGTATTTT	CASSLRTSGRKGTDTQYF
12	NA	TRBV28	NA	TRBJ1-6	TGTGCCAGCAGTTTAGCGAATTCACCCCTCCACTTT	CASSLANSPLHF
15	NA	TRBV28	NA	TRBJ1-4	TGTGCCAGCAGTTTTGTGACTTCCTTAGGAGAAAAACTGTTTTTT	CASSFVTSLGEKLFF
18	TRBD1	TRBV19	once	TRBJ1-1	TGTGCCAGTAGTTCCCCCGGCACAGGGGCCTTTCTGAACACTGAAGCTTTCTTT	CASSSPGTGAFLNTEAFF
14	TRBD1	TRBV2	NA	TRBJ1-2	TGTGCCAGCACCGAGGGACAGGCCCACTATGGCTACACCTTC	CASTEGQAHYGYTF
12	NA	TRBV19	NA	TRBJ1-5	TGTGCCAGTAAGACGGGGAATCAGCCCCAGCATTTT	CASKTGNQPQHF
15	NA	TRBV4-1	NA	TRBJ2-2	TGCGCCAGCAGCCGTGAACTAGTTGACACCGGGGAGCTGTTTTTT	CASSRELVDTGELFF
15	NA	TRBV30	NA	TRBJ1-5	TGTGCCTGGAGTTTGGGTGTGAGGGGGACTCAGCCCCAGCATTTT	CAWSLGVRGTQPQHF
20	TRBD2	TRBV4-2	NA	TRBJ2-1	TGTGCCAGCAGCCAAGCCGAGCGGGGGTGGGCGCGGGGCTCCTACAATGAGCAGTTCTTC	CASSQAERGWARGSYNEQFF
15	TRBD1	TRBV7-2	NA	TRBJ1-1	TGTGCCAGCAGCCGGACAGGGGGCTTTATGACTGAAGCTTTCTTT	CASSRTGGFMTEAFF
14	TRBD2	TRBV15	NA	TRBJ2-7	TGTGCCACCAGCTCCGGGACTAGCCCCTACGAGCAGTACTTC	CATSSGTSPYEQYF
14	TRBD1	TRBV24-1	NA	TRBJ2-3	TGTGCCACCAGTCTAGGGGGCCCCACAGATACGCAGTATTTT	CATSLGGPTDTQYF
14	NA	TRBV2	NA	TRBJ1-4	TGTGCCAGCAGTGACAGACGTGTACAGGAAAAACTGTTTTTT	CASSDRRVQEKLFF
18	NA	TRBV11-2	once	TRBJ2-2	TGTGCCAGCAACTCCCTCCCCCGGACACCCCTTGTCACCGGGGAGCTGTTTTTT	CASNSLPRTPLVTGELFF
17	NA	TRBV19	NA	TRBJ1-1	TGTGCCAGTAGTATTATAGTGGCAGGCCCAAGGGGTACTGAAGCTTTCTTT	CASSIIVAGPRGTEAFF
17	TRBD1	TRBV15	NA	TRBJ1-3	TGTGCCACCAGCAGGTTGGGACAGGGTCCCTCTGGAAACACCATATATTTT	CATSRLGQGPSGNTIYF
15	NA	TRBV6-2/TRBV6-3	once	TRBJ1-2	TGTGCCAGCAGTTACAGCAGAGGGAGTACGTATGGCTACACCTTC	CASSYSRGSTYGYTF
15	NA	TRBV7-9	NA	TRBJ1-1	TGTGCCAGCAGCTCACAGGAGCTTGGGAGGACTGAAGCTTTCTTT	CASSSQELGRTEAFF
15	NA	TRBV24-1	NA	TRBJ2-3	TGTGCCACGGGCTCGGAGGGGGCCGCAACAGATACGCAGTATTTT	CATGSEGAATDTQYF
15	TRBD1	TRBV4-3	NA	TRBJ2-7	TGCGCCAGCAGCCAAGGGGCCGACAGGGCCCACGAGCAGTACTTC	CASSQGADRAHEQYF
14	TRBD2	TRBV19	once	TRBJ2-1	TGTGCCAGTCAAGGGACTAGCGGGAGTAATGAGCAGTTCTTC	CASQGTSGSNEQFF
13	TRBD2	TRBV7-2	once	TRBJ2-7	TGTGCCAGCACCTTTAGCGGGAATTACGAGCAGTACTTC	CASTFSGNYEQYF
15	NA	TRBV4-3	once	TRBJ1-2	TGCGCCAGCAGCCAAGAAGTGCGTTCCCGGGATGGCTACACCTTC	CASSQEVRSRDGYTF
16	NA	TRBV7-8	NA	TRBJ2-7	TGTGCCAGCAGCTCCCCCCGGGCAGGGGCCGTCTACGAGCAGTACTTC	CASSSPRAGAVYEQYF
13	NA	TRBV4-2	NA	TRBJ2-2	TGTGCCAGCAGCGAAGAGTGGGGGGACGAGCTGTTTTTT	CASSEEWGDELFF
15	TRBD2	TRBV5-1	NA	TRBJ2-2	TGCGCCAGCAGCCAAGGACTAGCTCCCACCGGGGAGCTGTTTTTT	CASSQGLAPTGELFF
15	TRBD1	TRBV6-5	NA	TRBJ1-4	TGTGCCAGCAGTTACAAGACAGGGCCGGCGGAAAAACTGTTTTTT	CASSYKTGPAEKLFF
16	TRBD1	TRBV28	once	TRBJ1-3	TGTGCCAGCAGTTCAACACTGGGACAGGGGGGAAACACCATATATTTT	CASSSTLGQGGNTIYF
15	TRBD1	TRBV29-1	NA	TRBJ2-5	TGCAGCGTTGCTGGACAGGGGAGATATCAAGAGACCCAGTACTTC	CSVAGQGRYQETQYF
14	NA	TRBV5-1	few	TRBJ2-7	TGCGCCAGCAGCTTGGACAACAGGGTTGACGAGCAGTACTTC	CASSLDNRVDEQYF
15	NA	TRBV28	many	TRBJ2-7	TGTGCCAGCAGTTTATCGGTAGGGGGAGCCTACGAGCAGTACTTC	CASSLSVGGAYEQYF
15	NA	TRBV6-4	NA	TRBJ1-2	TGTGCCAGCAGTGACTGGGGGGGGCGCTTGAGGGGCTACACCTTC	CASSDWGGRLRGYTF
15	NA	TRBV9	NA	TRBJ2-1	TGTGCCAGCAGCGTTCGGGACATGCCCTACAATGAGCAGTTCTTC	CASSVRDMPYNEQFF
15	TRBD1	TRBV4-1	NA	TRBJ1-5	TGCGCCAGCAGCCAAGGACAGGGGTCGGGACAGCCCCAGCATTTT	CASSQGQGSGQPQHF
12	NA	TRBV12-3/TRBV12-4	NA	TRBJ1-2	TGTGCCAGCAGTTTATCGGGGAGTGGCTACACCTTC	CASSLSGSGYTF
15	TRBD2	TRBV11-2	few	TRBJ2-3	TGTGCCAGCATCCTCGGGACTAGCGGCTTTGATACGCAGTATTTT	CASILGTSGFDTQYF
15	NA	TRBV5-6	NA	TRBJ1-4	TGTGCCAGCAGTCGGAACGGCAGGGCTAATGAAAAACTGTTTTTT	CASSRNGRANEKLFF